Listed here is a single T cell receptor (beta chain). The antigen remains undetermined. The length of the CDR3 is 12 residues. From germline, CDR1 is KGHSH and CDR2 LQKENI. V was clipped by 4 bases and J by 14 bases; unmatched bases: 10. This sample stems from a study of identical twins. Study-wide results and limits: Interpretation of the results relied on cross-sectional statistical analysis and not on following the same donors. There were fewer insertions in abundant cord blood beta clonotypes, but memory repertoires showed no such pattern. Models predicted less out-of-frame TCR alpha sharing in monozygotic twins than was found.

TCRdb re-derived calls from the 5' RACE reads in MiXCR, one entry per CDR3 protein. The data show under 250,000 distinct CDR3 sequences, 6% to 9% seen once. Each donor was a healthy Caucasian. The same specimen was also included in a second study, on yellow fever vaccine responses in identical twins.

The genes are TRBV18 and TRBJ2-5; TRBD1 matches 7 bases. This receptor was identified in a young woman in good health. Sequencing used memory (CD45RO+) T cells sorted from blood. CDR3 bases: TGTGCCAGCTCACTAAGCCGGGACAGTCTATACTTC. This gives the protein CASSLSRDSLYF.